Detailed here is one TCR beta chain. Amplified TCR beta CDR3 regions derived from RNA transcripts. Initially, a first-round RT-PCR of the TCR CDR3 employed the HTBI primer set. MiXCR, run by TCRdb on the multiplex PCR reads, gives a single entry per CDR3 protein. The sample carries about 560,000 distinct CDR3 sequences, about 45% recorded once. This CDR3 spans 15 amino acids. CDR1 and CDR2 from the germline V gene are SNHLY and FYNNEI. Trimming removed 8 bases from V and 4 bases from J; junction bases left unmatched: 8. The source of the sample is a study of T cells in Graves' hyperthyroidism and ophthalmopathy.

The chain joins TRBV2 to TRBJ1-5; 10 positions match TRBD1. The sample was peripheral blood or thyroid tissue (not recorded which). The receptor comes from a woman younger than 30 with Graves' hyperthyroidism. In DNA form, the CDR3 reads TGTGCCAGCGAAATCGGGACAGGGGCAAATCAGCCCCAGCATTTT. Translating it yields CASEIGTGANQPQHF. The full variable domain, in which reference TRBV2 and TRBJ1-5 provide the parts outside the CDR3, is EPEVTQTPSHQVTQMGQEVILRCVPISNHLYFYWYRQILGQKVEFLVSFYNNEISEKSEIFDDQFSVERPDGSNFTLKIRSTKLEDSAMYFCASEIGTGANQPQHFGDGTRLSIL.